Listed here are 2 T cell receptor beta chains from one sample, sequenced in a study of cytomegalovirus exposure and HLA in healthy donors. The PCR ran on 60 Vbeta and 13 Jbeta primers. Sequencing was performed with immunoSEQ multiplex PCR; in TCRdb, only in-frame clones are kept and a portion is missing. This table holds about 190,000 clones, around 90% found once. Sequencing used PBMCs. These receptors all stem from a boy between 2 and 10 years old in good health and CMV-seronegative.

The rearrangement joins TRBV15 to TRBJ1-2, with a weak D call TRBD1 (5 bases). The CDR3 is made up of 15 amino acids. The V end was cut by 3 bases, the J end by 12 bases, with 23 bases between. Germline CDR1 LNHNV, CDR2 YYDKDF (reference sequence). CDR3 coding DNA: TGTGCCACCAGCAGCCCTCATATAGGGGTGCGGTCTCACACCTTC. Protein: CATSSPHIGVRSHTF. Drawing the rest from reference TRBV15 and TRBJ1-2, the complete variable domain is DAMVIQNPRYQVTQFGKPVTLSCSQTLNHNVMYWYQQKSSQAPKLLFHYYDKDFNNEADTPDNFQSRRPNTSFCFLDIRSPGLGDTAMYLCATSSPHIGVRSHTFGSGTRLTVV.

This chain joins TRBV28 and TRBJ1-1, with D perhaps matching TRBD1 (5 bases). Germline loops: CDR1 MDHEN, CDR2 SYDVKM. CDR3 length equals 13 residues. Between the trimmed V and J ends, which lost 5 bases and 4 bases, there was a span of 11 bases. This CDR3 is CASSTYGGTEAFF. For the CDR3, the DNA is TGTGCCAGCAGTACCTACGGGGGCACTGAAGCTTTCTTT. The full variable domain, completed using reference TRBV28 and TRBJ1-1, is DVKVTQSSRYLVKRTGEKVFLECVQDMDHENMFWYRQDPGLGLRLIYFSYDVKMKEKGDIPEGYSVSREKKERFSLILESASTNQTSMYLCASSTYGGTEAFFGQGTRLTVV.